The 21 T cell receptor beta chains below were found in one sample sequenced in a study of spatial heterogeneity in lung cancer. TCRdb re-called the 5' RACE reads through MiXCR, storing one row per CDR3 protein. The profile shows about 87,000 distinct CDR3 sequences, just under 20% of them singletons. Time point described: blood at routine non-recurrence follow-up after resection. The source material was PBMCs, sampled at follow-up. Receptor source: a male donor with early-stage non-small cell lung cancer.

This clonotype was counted a few times. This chain joins TRBV14 and TRBJ1-2, with 7 bases identical to TRBD1. Germline V gene sequence: CDR1 SGHDN, CDR2 FVKESK. This CDR3 spans 13 amino acids. The trim removed 5 bases at V and 4 bases at J, leaving 4 bases unmatched. The CDR3 nucleotides are TGTGCCAGCAGCAGAGGGACAGTCTATGGCTACACCTTC. This gives the protein CASSRGTVYGYTF.

The J gene is TRBJ2-5, the V gene TRBV29-1; D is unclear. V was trimmed by 2 bases and J by 5 bases, leaving 9 bases between them. The CDR3 contains 12 residues. Germline assignment: CDR1 SQVTM and CDR2 ANQGSEA. CDR3 protein: CSVEPDEETQYF. CDR3 bases: TGCAGCGTTGAACCGGACGAGGAGACCCAGTACTTC.

V and J are TRBV11-3 and TRBJ1-1; D perhaps matches TRBD1 (6 bases). The germline gives CDR1 SGHNT, CDR2 YENEEA. The CDR3 sequence is 13 residues long. Trimming pared 0 bases from V and 9 bases from J, leaving 11 bases between. The CDR3 DNA reads as TGTGCCAGCAGCTTAGATTACCGGGGGCAAGCTTTCTTT. Its translation: CASSLDYRGQAFF.

The chain employs TRBV6-5 and TRBJ1-1, with D unresolved. Germline V gives CDR1 MNHEY, CDR2 SVGAGI. The CDR3 sequence is 14 residues long. V was trimmed by 5 bases and J by 1 base, leaving 11 bases between them. CDR3 region: CASSLRARNTEAFF. The CDR3 DNA sequence: TGTGCCAGCAGTCTCCGGGCAAGGAACACTGAAGCTTTCTTT.

This clonotype was counted a few times. The chain's CDR3 is CASSSHGGSKDTEAFF. CDR3 in DNA: TGTGCCAGCAGTTCCCATGGGGGCTCGAAGGACACTGAAGCTTTCTTT. This sequence joins TRBV6-2 or TRBV6-3 and TRBJ1-1, with D possibly matching TRBD1 (6 bases). The V gene lost 4 bases and the J gene lost 3 bases, with 18 bases spanning the gap. CDR1 is MNHEY and CDR2 is SVGEGT in the germline V gene. This CDR3 comprises 16 residues.

This clonotype has a count of ten or more. The V call is TRBV4-1, the J call TRBJ1-4; 11 nucleotides match TRBD1. Germline-derived CDR1 and CDR2 are MGHRA and YSYEKL. This CDR3 has 16 residues. The junction had 12 bases not matched to a gene; V was cut back by 2 bases and J by 13 bases. The CDR3 nucleotides are TGCGCCAGCAGCCAAAGGCCGGGGACAGGGGGTTCAGGACTGTTTTTT. Its protein product is CASSQRPGTGGSGLFF.

The CDR3 sequence is CASSPLGDQYEAFF. DNA for the CDR3: TGCGCCAGCAGCCCCCTGGGGGACCAATATGAAGCTTTCTTT. The rearrangement links TRBV4-3 to TRBJ1-1, with D tentatively TRBD1 (5 bases). Per the germline V gene, CDR1 is LGHNA and CDR2 is YSLEER. V was pared by 4 bases and J by 7 bases, with 16 bases between. The CDR3 sequence is 14 residues long.

J is TRBJ1-1 and V is TRBV18, with D possibly matching TRBD1 (6 bases). This CDR3 contains 16 residues. Trimming removed 2 bases at V and 0 bases at J, with 13 bases between. Per germline, CDR1 KGHSH and CDR2 LQKENI. The CDR3 DNA is TGTGCCAGCTCACCAGGGATTACAGGGATGAACACTGAAGCTTTCTTT. It is translated as CASSPGITGMNTEAFF.

The chain uses TRBV6-6 and TRBJ2-7; D is possibly TRBD2 (6 bases). Germline V gene sequence: CDR1 MNHNY, CDR2 SVGAGI (reference sequence). V was trimmed by 7 bases and J by 3 bases, leaving 16 bases between them. The CDR3 is 14 amino acids. This chain's CDR3 is CASIRDSGVYEQYF. DNA of the CDR3: TGTGCCAGCATCAGGGACTCCGGGGTCTACGAGCAGTACTTC.

This clonotype came up a few times. This chain links TRBV29-1 with TRBJ2-5; TRBD2 agrees at 10 bases. The CDR3 totals 14 residues. CDR1 is SQVTM and CDR2 is ANQGSEA in the germline V gene. V lost 6 bases and J lost 0; bases outside the gene matches: 4. The CDR3: CSVSGRAHQETQYF. In nucleotides, the CDR3 is TGCAGCGTCAGCGGGAGGGCCCACCAAGAGACCCAGTACTTC.

A few counts support this clonotype. The chain carries TRBV7-9 and TRBJ2-2; D is undetermined. Germline values: CDR1 SEHNR, CDR2 FQNEAQ (reference sequence). V was pared by 5 bases and J by 1 base, with 11 bases between. This CDR3 spans 15 amino acids. CDR3 nucleotide sequence: TGTGCCAGCAGCCCGTCCGGACGGAACACCGGGGAGCTGTTTTTT. Its translation: CASSPSGRNTGELFF. The full variable domain, rest sourced from reference TRBV7-9 and TRBJ2-2, is DTGVSQNPRHKITKRGQNVTFRCDPISEHNRLYWYRQTLGQGPEFLTYFQNEAQLEKSRLLSDRFSAERPKGSFSTLEIQRTEQGDSAMYLCASSPSGRNTGELFFGEGSRLTVL.

This clonotype has at least ten counts. The chain couples TRBV6-6 to TRBJ2-4, with 9 bases fitting TRBD1. After removal of 8 bases from V and 8 bases from J, the junction contained 4 bases not matched to a gene. The germline V gene has CDR1 MNHNY and CDR2 SVGAGI (reference sequence). This CDR3 comprises 12 residues. The CDR3 nucleotides read TGTGCCAGCGGGACAGGGTTGGACATTCAGTACTTC. It translates to CASGTGLDIQYF.

This clonotype was counted a few times. J is TRBJ1-4 and V is TRBV20-1; D uncertain. The CDR3 consists of 15 residues. V shed 6 bases and J shed 5 bases, with 19 bases lying between them. CDR1 is DFQATT and CDR2 is SNEGSKA in the germline V gene (reference sequence). CDR3 DNA: TGCAGTGCCCCCGAACGTGGCAGGAGCAATGAAAAACTGTTTTTT. Its protein is CSAPERGRSNEKLFF.

In this sample, this clonotype turned up a few times. The V and J genes are TRBV5-1 and TRBJ1-6; D perhaps matches TRBD1 (5 bases). Trimming removed 5 bases from V and 11 bases from J, with 17 bases in between. There are 14 residues in the CDR3. Germline-derived CDR1 and CDR2 are SGHRS and YFSETQ. The CDR3 DNA is TGCGCCAGCAGTCACGGGACGGCCGCAACACCCCTCCACTTT. It translates to CASSHGTAATPLHF.

This clonotype appeared a few times. V and J are TRBV6-2 or TRBV6-3 and TRBJ1-1; possibly TRBD1 for D (5 bases). Germline lookup yields CDR1 MNHEY and CDR2 SVGEGT. This CDR3 spans 16 amino acids. The V and J ends lost 6 bases and 1 base respectively, with 18 bases between them. DNA of the CDR3: TGTGCCAGCAGCCTCAGGGCGGCGAATACGAACACTGAAGCTTTCTTT. Protein: CASSLRAANTNTEAFF.

The genes are TRBV7-8 and TRBJ1-1, with D possibly being TRBD1 (6 bases). Per the germline V gene, CDR1 is SGHVS and CDR2 is FQNEAQ. CDR3 size: 17 residues. The germline V and J ends were trimmed by 0 bases and 3 bases, with 17 bases remaining between them. CDR3 in DNA: TGTGCCAGCAGCTTAGCGACTACGAGGGGGTTGTACACTGAAGCTTTCTTT. Translated, it gives CASSLATTRGLYTEAFF. Supplemented by reference TRBV7-8 and TRBJ1-1, the full variable domain reads GAGVSQSPRYKVAKRGQDVALRCDPISGHVSLFWYQQALGQGPEFLTYFQNEAQLDKSGLPSDRFFAERPEGSVSTLKIQRTQQEDSAVYLCASSLATTRGLYTEAFFGQGTRLTVV.

Only a few counts were recorded for this clonotype. CDR3 sequence (DNA): TGTGCCAGCAGACTCGTCTCGGGGCTTGGCACCGGGGAGCTGTTTTTT. Its translation: CASRLVSGLGTGELFF. This chain uses TRBV6-2 or TRBV6-3 with TRBJ2-2, with D perhaps given as TRBD1 or TRBD2 (5 bases each). CDR1 and CDR2 from the germline V gene are MNHEY and SVGEGT. V dropped 6 bases and J dropped 4 bases, with 18 bases sitting between them. This CDR3 region has 16 residues.

J is TRBJ2-3 and V is TRBV20-1, with 8 bases lining up with TRBD2. The CDR3 length is 14 residues. V lost 1 base and J lost 6; bases outside the gene matches: 6. Germline values: CDR1 DFQATT, CDR2 SNEGSKA (reference sequence). The CDR3 region has the DNA TGCAGTGCTAGAGCGGGGGGGCCGTATGATACGCAGTATTTT. Protein sequence: CSARAGGPYDTQYF.

This clonotype was seen a few times. The chain couples TRBV20-1 to TRBJ1-2, with D maybe TRBD1 (6 bases). Looked up from germline, CDR1 is DFQATT and CDR2 is SNEGSKA (reference sequence). V lost 3 bases to trimming and J lost 4 bases, with 9 bases between them. The CDR3 totals 12 residues. The DNA of the CDR3 is TGCAGTGCTAGGACAGGATTCTATGGCTACACCTTC. Translation gives CSARTGFYGYTF.

This clonotype was detected only a few times. The chain employs TRBV12-3 or TRBV12-4 and TRBJ2-7, with 12 bases lining up with TRBD1. V lost 4 bases, J lost 5 bases, and 12 bases stayed unmatched. The CDR3 contains 17 residues. CDR3 loop: CASSWPGQGAPLDEQYV. CDR3 coding DNA: TGTGCCAGCAGTTGGCCGGGACAGGGGGCCCCTCTGGACGAGCAGTACGTC.

This clonotype came up many times. The chain employs TRBV3-1 and TRBJ2-5; either TRBD1 or TRBD2 may supply D (5 bases each). The germline gives CDR1 LGHDT, CDR2 YNNKEL (reference sequence). Trimming took off 4 bases at V and 5 bases at J, with 11 bases between the two ends. The CDR3 totals 13 residues. The CDR3 is CASSRGAGETQYF. The CDR3 bases are TGTGCCAGCAGCCGAGGGGCTGGCGAGACCCAGTACTTC.